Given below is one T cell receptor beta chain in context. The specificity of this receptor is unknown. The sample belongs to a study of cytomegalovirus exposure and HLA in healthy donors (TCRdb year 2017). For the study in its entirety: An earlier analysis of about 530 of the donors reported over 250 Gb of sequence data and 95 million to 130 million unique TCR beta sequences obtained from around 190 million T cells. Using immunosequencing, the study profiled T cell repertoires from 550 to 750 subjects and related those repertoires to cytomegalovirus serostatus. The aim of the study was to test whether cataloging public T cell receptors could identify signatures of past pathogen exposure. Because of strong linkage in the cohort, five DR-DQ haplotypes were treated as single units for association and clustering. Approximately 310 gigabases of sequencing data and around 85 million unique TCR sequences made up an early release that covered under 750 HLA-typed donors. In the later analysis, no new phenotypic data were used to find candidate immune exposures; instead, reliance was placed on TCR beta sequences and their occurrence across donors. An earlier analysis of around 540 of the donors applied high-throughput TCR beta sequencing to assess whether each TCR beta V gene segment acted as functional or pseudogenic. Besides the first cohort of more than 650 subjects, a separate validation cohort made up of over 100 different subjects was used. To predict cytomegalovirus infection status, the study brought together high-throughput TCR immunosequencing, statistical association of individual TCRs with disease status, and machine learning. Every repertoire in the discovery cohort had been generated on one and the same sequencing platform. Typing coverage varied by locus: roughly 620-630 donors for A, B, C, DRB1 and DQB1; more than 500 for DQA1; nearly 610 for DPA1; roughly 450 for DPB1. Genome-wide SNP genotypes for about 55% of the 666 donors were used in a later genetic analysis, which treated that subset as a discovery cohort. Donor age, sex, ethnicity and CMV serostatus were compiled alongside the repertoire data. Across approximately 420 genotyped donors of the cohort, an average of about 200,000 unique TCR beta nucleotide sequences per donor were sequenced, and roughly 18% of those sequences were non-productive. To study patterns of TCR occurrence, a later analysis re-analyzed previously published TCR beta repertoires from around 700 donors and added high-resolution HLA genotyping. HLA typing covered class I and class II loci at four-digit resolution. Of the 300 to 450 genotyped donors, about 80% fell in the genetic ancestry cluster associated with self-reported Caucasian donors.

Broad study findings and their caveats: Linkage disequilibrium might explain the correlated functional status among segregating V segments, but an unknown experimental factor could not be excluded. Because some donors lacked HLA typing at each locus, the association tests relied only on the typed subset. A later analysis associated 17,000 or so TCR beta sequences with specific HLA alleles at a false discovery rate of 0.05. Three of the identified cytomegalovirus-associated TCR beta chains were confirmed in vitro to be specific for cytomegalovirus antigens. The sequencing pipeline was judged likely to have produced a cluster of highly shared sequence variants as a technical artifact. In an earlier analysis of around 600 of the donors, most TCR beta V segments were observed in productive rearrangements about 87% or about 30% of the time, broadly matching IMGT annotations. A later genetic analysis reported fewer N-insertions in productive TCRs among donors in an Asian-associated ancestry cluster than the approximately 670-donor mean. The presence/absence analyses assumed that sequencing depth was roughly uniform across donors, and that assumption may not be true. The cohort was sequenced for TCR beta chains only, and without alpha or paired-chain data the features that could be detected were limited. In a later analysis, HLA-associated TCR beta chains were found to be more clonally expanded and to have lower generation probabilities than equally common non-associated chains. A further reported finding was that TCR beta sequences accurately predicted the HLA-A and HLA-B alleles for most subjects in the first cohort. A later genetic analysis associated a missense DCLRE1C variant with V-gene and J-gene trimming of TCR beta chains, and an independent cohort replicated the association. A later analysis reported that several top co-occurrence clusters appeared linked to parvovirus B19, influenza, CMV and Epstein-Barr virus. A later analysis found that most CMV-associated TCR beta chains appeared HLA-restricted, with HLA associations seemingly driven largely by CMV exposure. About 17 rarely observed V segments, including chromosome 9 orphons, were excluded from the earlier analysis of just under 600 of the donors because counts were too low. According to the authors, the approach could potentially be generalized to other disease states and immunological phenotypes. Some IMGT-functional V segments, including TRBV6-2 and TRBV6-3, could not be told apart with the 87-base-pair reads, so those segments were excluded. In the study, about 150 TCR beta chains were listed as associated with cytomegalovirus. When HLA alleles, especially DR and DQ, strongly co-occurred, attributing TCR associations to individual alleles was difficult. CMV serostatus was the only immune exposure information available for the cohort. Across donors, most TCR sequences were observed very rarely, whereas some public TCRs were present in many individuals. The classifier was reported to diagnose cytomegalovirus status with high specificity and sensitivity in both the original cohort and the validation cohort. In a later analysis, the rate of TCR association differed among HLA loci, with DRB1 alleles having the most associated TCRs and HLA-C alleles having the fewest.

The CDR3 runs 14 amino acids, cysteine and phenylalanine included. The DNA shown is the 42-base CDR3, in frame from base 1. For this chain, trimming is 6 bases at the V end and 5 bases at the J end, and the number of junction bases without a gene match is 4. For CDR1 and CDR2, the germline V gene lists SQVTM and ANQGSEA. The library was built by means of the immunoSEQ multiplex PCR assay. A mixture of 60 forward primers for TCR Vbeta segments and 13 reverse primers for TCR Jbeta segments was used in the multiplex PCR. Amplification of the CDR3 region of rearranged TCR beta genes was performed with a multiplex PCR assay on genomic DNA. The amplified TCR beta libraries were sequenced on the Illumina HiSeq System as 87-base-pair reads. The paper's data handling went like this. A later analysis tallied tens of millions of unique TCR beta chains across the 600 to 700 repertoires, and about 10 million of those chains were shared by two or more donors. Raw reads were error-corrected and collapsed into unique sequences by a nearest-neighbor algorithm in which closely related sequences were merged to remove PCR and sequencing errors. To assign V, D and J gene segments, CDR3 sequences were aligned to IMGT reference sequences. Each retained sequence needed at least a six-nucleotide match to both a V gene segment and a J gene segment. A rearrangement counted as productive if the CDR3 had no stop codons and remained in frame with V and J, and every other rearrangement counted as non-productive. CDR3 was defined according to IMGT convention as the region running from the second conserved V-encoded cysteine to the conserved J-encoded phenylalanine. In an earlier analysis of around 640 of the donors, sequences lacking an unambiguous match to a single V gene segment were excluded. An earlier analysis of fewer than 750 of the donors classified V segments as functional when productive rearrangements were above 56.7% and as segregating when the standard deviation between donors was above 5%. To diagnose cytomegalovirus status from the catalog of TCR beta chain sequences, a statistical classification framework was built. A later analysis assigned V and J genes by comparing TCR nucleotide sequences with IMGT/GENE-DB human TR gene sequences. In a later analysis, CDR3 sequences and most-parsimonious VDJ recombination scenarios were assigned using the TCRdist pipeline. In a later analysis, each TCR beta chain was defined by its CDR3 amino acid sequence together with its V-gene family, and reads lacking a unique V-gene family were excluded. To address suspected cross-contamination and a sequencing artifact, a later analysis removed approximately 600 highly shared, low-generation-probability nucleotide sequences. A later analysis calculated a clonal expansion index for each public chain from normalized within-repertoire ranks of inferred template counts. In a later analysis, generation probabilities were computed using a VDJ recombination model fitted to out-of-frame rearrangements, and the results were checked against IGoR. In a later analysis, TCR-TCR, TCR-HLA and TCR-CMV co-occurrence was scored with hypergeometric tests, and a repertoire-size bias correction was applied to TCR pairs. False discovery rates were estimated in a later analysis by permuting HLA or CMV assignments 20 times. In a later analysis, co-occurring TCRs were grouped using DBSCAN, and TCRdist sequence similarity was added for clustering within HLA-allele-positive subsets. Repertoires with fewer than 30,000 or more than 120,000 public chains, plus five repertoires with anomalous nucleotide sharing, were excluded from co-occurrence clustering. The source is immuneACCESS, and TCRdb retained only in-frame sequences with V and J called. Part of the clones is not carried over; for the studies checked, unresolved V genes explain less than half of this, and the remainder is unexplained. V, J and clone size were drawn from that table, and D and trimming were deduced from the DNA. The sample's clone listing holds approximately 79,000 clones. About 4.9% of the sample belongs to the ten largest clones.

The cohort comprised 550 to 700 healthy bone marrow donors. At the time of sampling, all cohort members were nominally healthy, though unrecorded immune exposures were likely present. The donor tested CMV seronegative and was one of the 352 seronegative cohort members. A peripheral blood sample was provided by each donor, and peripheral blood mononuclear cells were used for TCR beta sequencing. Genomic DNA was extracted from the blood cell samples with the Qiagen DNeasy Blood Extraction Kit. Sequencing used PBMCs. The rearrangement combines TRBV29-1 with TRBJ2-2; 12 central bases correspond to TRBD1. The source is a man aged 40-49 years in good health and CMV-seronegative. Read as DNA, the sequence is TGCAGCGTGGGACAGGGGGCGGGAACCGGGGAGCTGTTTTTT. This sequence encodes CSVGQGAGTGELFF.